Here is one T cell receptor beta chain with its context. This specimen belongs to a study of blood T cell repertoires in COVID-19. Study at large: Whether acute or convalescent, the COVID-19 samples came from the United States, Italy and Spain.

This CDR3 has 16 residues. CDR1 and CDR2 from the germline V gene are LNHDA and SQIVND (reference sequence). J was trimmed by 2 bases and V by 3 bases; bases with no gene match: 5. Sequencing was performed with immunoSEQ multiplex PCR; in TCRdb, only in-frame clones are kept and a portion is missing. The sample contains fewer than 35,000 clones, 90% of which appear only once. The chain combines TRBV19 with TRBJ1-5; 9 nucleotides match TRBD1. Specimen: peripheral blood. The source is a man in his fifties or sixties with active COVID-19. The chain's CDR3 is CASSMTGGKGNQPQHF. Written as DNA, the CDR3 is TGTGCCAGTAGTATGACAGGGGGTAAAGGCAATCAGCCCCAGCATTTT.